This T cell receptor (beta chain) was captured by sequencing in a study of early T cells in non-severe SARS-CoV-2 infection. The study's findings and limits: VDJdb-based annotation leaned toward anti-spike CD8 responses and missed private and CD4 specificities.

Unique molecular identifiers were attached to individual cDNA molecules. TCRdb re-analysed the 5' RACE reads in MiXCR, keeping a single row per CDR3 protein. The repertoire holds more than 60,000 distinct CDR3 sequences, roughly 13% seen once, with nearly 6% in the top ten. V gave up 4 bases and J gave up 1 base, with 25 bases separating them. The CDR3 runs to 19 residues. The germline CDR1 and CDR2 sequences are SGHTA and FQGNSA. Note on this clonotype: Antigen specificity is unknown.

The clonotype comes from an adult who was a healthcare worker with PCR-confirmed SARS-CoV-2 infection or an uninfected control (not recorded which). The chain recombines TRBV7-2 with TRBJ1-1; tentatively, D is TRBD1 (6 bases). The material sequenced was whole blood. The CDR3 here is CASSWRGRTALRGNTEAFF. CDR3 nucleotides: TGTGCCAGCAGCTGGAGAGGGCGGACAGCCCTACGAGGGAACACTGAAGCTTTCTTT.